One sample yielded the 10 T cell receptor beta chains listed below, sequenced in a study of shared clonotypes between healthy human individuals. Some clones are missing from TCRdb's copy, which holds only in-frame ones; the method was immunoSEQ multiplex PCR. This sample has about 700,000 clones, with just over 90% found just once. Naive CD8 cells lacked CD45RO, underwent positive selection for CCR7 and left out terminally differentiated effector memory CD45RA+ cells. Material for sequencing was naive CD8+ T cells sorted from blood. The origin of the receptors is a man under 40 in good health.

The chain recombines TRBV13 with TRBJ2-7; 9 nucleotides align to TRBD1. The V and J ends lost 2 bases and 7 bases, in that order; junction bases with no gene match: 12. Per germline, CDR1 PRHDT and CDR2 FYEKMQ (reference sequence). CDR3 length: 16 amino acids. The CDR3 region is CASSLRVGQGPWEQYF. CDR3 nucleotides: TGTGCCAGCAGCTTAAGGGTGGGACAGGGTCCCTGGGAGCAGTACTTC. Full variable domain (missing parts from reference TRBV13 and TRBJ2-7): AAGVIQSPRHLIKEKRETATLKCYPIPRHDTVYWYQQGPGQDPQFLISFYEKMQSDKGSIPDRFSAQQFSDYHSELNMSSLELGDSALYFCASSLRVGQGPWEQYFGPGTRLTVT.

The V call is TRBV5-1, the J call TRBJ2-7, with D tentatively TRBD2 (5 bases). The CDR3 is made up of 12 amino acids. V lost 6 bases, J lost 3 bases, and 10 bases lay in between. The germline gives CDR1 SGHRS, CDR2 YFSETQ. CDR3 amino acids: CASNSEGYEQYF. The DNA for the CDR3 is TGCGCCAGCAACTCTGAGGGCTACGAGCAGTACTTC.

This chain uses TRBV5-8 with TRBJ1-5; no firm D call. The germline V and J ends were trimmed by 3 bases and 4 bases, with 2 bases remaining between them. Per the germline V gene, CDR1 is SGHTS and CDR2 is YDEGEE. This CDR3 region has 11 residues. CDR3 loop: CASSSNQPQHF. The CDR3 DNA reads TGTGCCAGCAGCTCTAATCAGCCCCAGCATTTT. Using reference TRBV5-8 and TRBJ1-5 for the parts outside the CDR3, the full variable domain is EAGVTQSPTHLIKTRGQQATLRCSPISGHTSVYWYQQALGLGLQFLLWYDEGEERNRGNFPPRFSGRQFPNYSSELNVNALELEDSALYLCASSSNQPQHFGDGTRLSIL.

The chain joins TRBV29-1 to TRBJ1-1; 8 bases align to TRBD1. With V trimmed by 4 bases and J by 6 bases, 10 bases remained unmatched. This CDR3 has 14 amino acids. Looked up from germline, CDR1 is SQVTM and CDR2 is ANQGSEA. The CDR3, as DNA: TGCAGCGTTGTGGGTGGACAGGGAATGGCTGAAGCTTTCTTT. It codes for CSVVGGQGMAEAFF.

The rearrangement joins TRBV29-1 to TRBJ1-1, with TRBD1 identical over 8 bases. The germline CDR1 and CDR2 sequences are SQVTM and ANQGSEA. Trimming cost V 3 bases and J 4 bases; bases outside gene matches: 10. The CDR3 sequence is 15 residues long. The DNA for the CDR3 is TGCAGCGTTGAGGGCAGGGGGCAGGGTAGCACTGAAGCTTTCTTT. Amino acid sequence: CSVEGRGQGSTEAFF. The variable domain in full, with the rest retrieved from reference TRBV29-1 and TRBJ1-1, is SAVISQKPSRDICQRGTSLTIQCQVDSQVTMMFWYRQQPGQSLTLIATANQGSEATYESGFVIDKFPISRPNLTFSTLTVSNMSPEDSSIYLCSVEGRGQGSTEAFFGQGTRLTVV.

The chain links TRBV18 to TRBJ2-3; D is unclear. V was shortened by 3 bases and J by 3 bases, with 10 bases between the two germline ends. The germline CDR1 and CDR2 sequences are KGHSH and LQKENI. This CDR3 region has 14 residues. The CDR3 reads CASSPTGPTDTQYF. DNA of the CDR3: TGTGCCAGCTCACCGACCGGACCGACAGATACGCAGTATTTT.

The chain recombines TRBV4-1 with TRBJ2-5; D is undetermined. From germline, CDR1 is MGHRA and CDR2 YSYEKL. CDR3 length: 17 amino acids. Trimming removed 0 bases from V and 2 bases from J, with 16 bases in between. For the CDR3, the DNA is TGCGCCAGCAGCCAAGACCCCCCGGGTGTAGGGCAAGAGACCCAGTACTTC. This codes for CASSQDPPGVGQETQYF.

The J gene is TRBJ1-1, the V gene TRBV29-1; no firm D call. Trimming stripped 4 bases from V and 1 base from J, with 7 bases between. CDR1 SQVTM and CDR2 ANQGSEA come from the germline V gene. The CDR3 spans 12 residues. CDR3 sequence: CSVGRANTEAFF. DNA of the CDR3: TGCAGCGTTGGCCGGGCGAACACTGAAGCTTTCTTT.

This clone appeared once. The chain employs TRBV5-6 and TRBJ2-7; D is uncertain. CDR3 size: 13 residues. With 5 bases removed from V and 1 base from J, the gap between germline ends came to 10 bases. CDR1 and CDR2 from the germline V gene are SGHDT and YYEEEE. This CDR3 is CASRDGFSYEQYF. DNA of the CDR3: TGTGCCAGCAGAGACGGTTTTTCCTACGAGCAGTACTTC. The whole variable domain, filled in from reference TRBV5-6 and TRBJ2-7, reads DAGVTQSPTHLIKTRGQQVTLRCSPKSGHDTVSWYQQALGQGPQFIFQYYEEEERQRGNFPDRFSGHQFPNYSSELNVNALLLGDSALYLCASRDGFSYEQYFGPGTRLTVT.

The chain links TRBV28 to TRBJ2-3; 7 bases map to TRBD2. Germline CDR1 MDHEN, CDR2 SYDVKM. The V and J ends lost 3 bases and 2 bases, in that order; junction bases with no gene match: 11. The CDR3 has 17 amino acids. The CDR3 nucleotides read TGTGCCAGCAGTTTTAGGGCAGGGAGGGGTACCACAGATACGCAGTATTTT. As protein: CASSFRAGRGTTDTQYF.